This T cell receptor (beta chain) was sequenced for a study of beta chain features in type 1 diabetes. Overall study: Sorted cells examined across all samples numbered some 98 million.

All of the isolated RNA was reverse transcribed, so expressed TCRB transcripts were sequenced. Using immunoSEQ multiplex PCR, the repertoire was profiled, and TCRdb retains in-frame clones only, with some absent. The table records approximately 150,000 clones, roughly 9.7% of them present only once. This CDR3 contains 13 residues. Trimming pared 2 bases from V and 6 bases from J, leaving 10 bases between. CDR1 is SGHAT and CDR2 is FQNNGV in the germline V gene. In total, each donor contributed a single heparinised blood draw that averaged roughly 100 mL. CD45RO/CCR7/CD25/CD127/CD95/CD27 sorting isolated CD4+ naive, central memory, regulatory and stem cell-like memory cells. Post-sort purity exceeded 98% for all sorted populations. This clone was recorded a few times.

Sequencing was done on a sample of central memory CD4+ T cells from blood. The chain links TRBV11-2 to TRBJ2-5; D remains unclear. This TCR came from a middle-aged woman in good health. In DNA, the CDR3 is TGTGCCAGCAGCTTATCTCGCGAACAGACCCAGTACTTC. It is translated as CASSLSREQTQYF.